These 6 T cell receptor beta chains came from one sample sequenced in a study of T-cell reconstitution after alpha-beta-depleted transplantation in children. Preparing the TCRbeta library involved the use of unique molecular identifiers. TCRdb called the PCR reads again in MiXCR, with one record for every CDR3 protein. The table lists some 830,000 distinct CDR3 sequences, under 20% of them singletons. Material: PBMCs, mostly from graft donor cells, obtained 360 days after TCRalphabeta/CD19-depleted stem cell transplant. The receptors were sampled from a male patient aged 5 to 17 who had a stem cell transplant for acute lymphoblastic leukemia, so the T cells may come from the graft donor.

CDR3 coding DNA: TGCGCCAGCAGCTTGGGCCCAGGGGGAACCGGGGAGCTGTTTTTT. Protein sequence: CASSLGPGGTGELFF. The genes are TRBV5-1 and TRBJ2-2; TRBD1 aligns across 7 bases. Germline lookup yields CDR1 SGHRS and CDR2 YFSETQ. The CDR3 has 15 amino acids. The trim removed 0 bases at V and 5 bases at J, leaving 4 bases unmatched. Full variable domain (missing parts from reference TRBV5-1 and TRBJ2-2): KAGVTQTPRYLIKTRGQQVTLSCSPISGHRSVSWYQQTPGQGLQFLFEYFSETQRNKGNFPGRFSGRQFSNSRSEMNVSTLELGDSALYLCASSLGPGGTGELFFGEGSRLTVL.

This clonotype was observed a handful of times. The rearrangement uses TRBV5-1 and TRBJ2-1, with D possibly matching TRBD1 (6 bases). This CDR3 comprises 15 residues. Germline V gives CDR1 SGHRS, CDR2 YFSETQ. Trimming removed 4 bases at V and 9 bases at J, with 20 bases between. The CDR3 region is CASSRLGTGFGEQFF. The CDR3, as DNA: TGCGCCAGCAGCCGCCTGGGAACAGGGTTTGGTGAGCAGTTCTTC.

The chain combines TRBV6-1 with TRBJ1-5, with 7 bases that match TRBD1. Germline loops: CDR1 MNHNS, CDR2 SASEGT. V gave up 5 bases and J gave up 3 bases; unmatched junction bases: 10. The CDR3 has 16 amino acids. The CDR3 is CASSKGTVFLNQPQHF. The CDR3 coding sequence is TGTGCCAGCAGTAAAGGGACAGTTTTTCTCAATCAGCCCCAGCATTTT.

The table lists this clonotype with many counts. The CDR3 coding sequence is TGTGCCAGCAGCACCCAGCAGTACGAGCAGTACTTC. This gives the protein CASSTQQYEQYF. The rearrangement uses TRBV5-5 and TRBJ2-7; D not resolved. Trimming cost V 4 bases and J 4 bases, with 9 bases left between them. Germline CDR1 and CDR2: SGHKS and YYEKEE (reference sequence). CDR3 length equals 12 residues.

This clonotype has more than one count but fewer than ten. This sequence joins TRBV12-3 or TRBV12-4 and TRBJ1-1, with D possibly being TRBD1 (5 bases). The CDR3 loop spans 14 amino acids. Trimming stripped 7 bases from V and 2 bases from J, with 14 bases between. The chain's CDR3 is CASTLTAVNTEAFF. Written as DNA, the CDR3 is TGTGCCAGCACCTTGACAGCGGTCAACACTGAAGCTTTCTTT.

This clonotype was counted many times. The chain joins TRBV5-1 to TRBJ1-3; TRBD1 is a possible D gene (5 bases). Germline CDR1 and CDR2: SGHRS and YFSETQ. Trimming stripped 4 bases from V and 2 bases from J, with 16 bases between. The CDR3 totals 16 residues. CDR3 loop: CASSPLQVDTGNTIYF. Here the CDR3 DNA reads TGCGCCAGCAGCCCCCTACAGGTGGATACTGGAAACACCATATATTTT.